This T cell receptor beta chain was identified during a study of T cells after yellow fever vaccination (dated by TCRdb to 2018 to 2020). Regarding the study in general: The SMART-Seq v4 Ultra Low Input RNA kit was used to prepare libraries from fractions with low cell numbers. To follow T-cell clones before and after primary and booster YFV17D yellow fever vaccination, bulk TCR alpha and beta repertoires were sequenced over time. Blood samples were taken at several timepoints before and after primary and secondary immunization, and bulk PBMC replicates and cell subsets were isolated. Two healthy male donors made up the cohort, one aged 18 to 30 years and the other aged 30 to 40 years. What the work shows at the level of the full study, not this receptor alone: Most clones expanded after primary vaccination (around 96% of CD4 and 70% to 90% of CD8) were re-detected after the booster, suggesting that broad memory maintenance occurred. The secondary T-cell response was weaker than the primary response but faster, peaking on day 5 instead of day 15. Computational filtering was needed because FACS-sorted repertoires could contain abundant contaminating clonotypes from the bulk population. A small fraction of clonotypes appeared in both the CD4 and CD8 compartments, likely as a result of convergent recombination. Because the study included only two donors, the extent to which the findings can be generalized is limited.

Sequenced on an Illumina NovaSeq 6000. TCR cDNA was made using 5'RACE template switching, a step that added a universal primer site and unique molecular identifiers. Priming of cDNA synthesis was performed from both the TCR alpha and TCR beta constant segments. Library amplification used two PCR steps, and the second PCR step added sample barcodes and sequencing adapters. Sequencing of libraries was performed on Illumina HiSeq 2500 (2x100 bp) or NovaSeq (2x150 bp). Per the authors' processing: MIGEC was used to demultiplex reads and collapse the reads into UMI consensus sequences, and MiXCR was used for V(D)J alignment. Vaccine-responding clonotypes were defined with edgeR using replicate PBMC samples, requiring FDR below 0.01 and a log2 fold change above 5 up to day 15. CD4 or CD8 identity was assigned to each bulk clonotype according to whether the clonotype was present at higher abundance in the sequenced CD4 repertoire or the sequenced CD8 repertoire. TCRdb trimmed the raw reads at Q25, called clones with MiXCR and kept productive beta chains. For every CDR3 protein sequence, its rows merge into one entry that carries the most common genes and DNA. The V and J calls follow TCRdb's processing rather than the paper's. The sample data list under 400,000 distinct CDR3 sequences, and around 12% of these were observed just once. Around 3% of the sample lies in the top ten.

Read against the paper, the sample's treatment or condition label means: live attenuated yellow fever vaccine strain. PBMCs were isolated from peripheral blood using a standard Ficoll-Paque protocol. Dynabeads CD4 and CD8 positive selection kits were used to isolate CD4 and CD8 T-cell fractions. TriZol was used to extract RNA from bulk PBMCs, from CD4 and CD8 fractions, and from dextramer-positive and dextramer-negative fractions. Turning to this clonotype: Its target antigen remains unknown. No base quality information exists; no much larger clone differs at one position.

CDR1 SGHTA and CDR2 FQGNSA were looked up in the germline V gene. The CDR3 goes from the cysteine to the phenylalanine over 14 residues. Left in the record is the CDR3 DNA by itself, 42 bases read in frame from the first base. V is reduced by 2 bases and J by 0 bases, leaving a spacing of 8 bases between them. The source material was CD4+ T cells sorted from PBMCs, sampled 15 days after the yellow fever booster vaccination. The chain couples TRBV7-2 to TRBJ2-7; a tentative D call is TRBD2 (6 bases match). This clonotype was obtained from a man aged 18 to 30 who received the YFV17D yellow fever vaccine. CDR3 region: CASSLRRDSYEQYF. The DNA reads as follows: TGTGCCAGCAGCTTACGGAGGGACTCCTACGAGCAGTACTTC.